These T cell receptor beta chains were read from a single sample in a study of spatial heterogeneity in lung cancer. TCRdb used MiXCR to reprocess the 5' RACE reads, holding one entry per CDR3 protein. The profile shows around 110,000 distinct CDR3 sequences, 9% to 15% of them singletons. The sequencing here drew on PBMCs, taken at follow-up. The source is a male donor with early-stage non-small cell lung cancer. The CDR3 runs from the conserved cysteine through the conserved F or W. A D gene is named only where the DNA matches it firmly. Rows give clone size only sometimes, using once, few, many, or a class for an expanded clone.

>-|TRBV7-8|14|-|TRBJ2-5
CASSSPPLQETQYF
TGTGCCAGCAGCTCACCCCCATTGCAAGAGACCCAGTACTTC
>-|TRBV28|17|-|TRBJ1-3
CASSQPGQWTGGNTIYF
TGTGCCAGCAGTCAACCGGGACAATGGACGGGAGGAAACACCATATATTTT
>-|TRBV4-2|13|many|TRBJ1-2
CASSQDSDFGYTF
TGTGCCAGCAGCCAAGATTCAGATTTCGGCTACACCTTC
>-|TRBV20-1|13|few|TRBJ2-4
CSARPWSKNIQYF
TGCAGTGCTAGACCATGGTCCAAAAACATTCAGTACTTC
>-|TRBV9|14|-|TRBJ2-1
CASSAGSSYNEQFF
TGTGCCAGCAGCGCCGGGAGCTCCTACAATGAGCAGTTCTTC
>TRBD2|TRBV28|13|few|TRBJ2-2
CASAAGVRGELFF
TGTGCCAGCGCAGCGGGGGTACGGGGGGAGCTGTTTTTT
>-|TRBV5-6|18|many|TRBJ1-1
CASSSTPPRGGLYTEAFF
TGTGCCAGCAGCTCAACCCCCCCAAGGGGCGGGTTGTACACTGAAGCTTTCTTT
>-|TRBV27|14|many|TRBJ1-4
CASSWRGRREKLFF
TGTGCCAGCAGTTGGCGGGGTAGGCGGGAAAAACTGTTTTTT
>-|TRBV2|14|few|TRBJ2-2
CASGPGHATGELFF
TGTGCCAGCGGCCCGGGACACGCCACCGGGGAGCTGTTTTTT
>-|TRBV12-3/TRBV12-4|15|few|TRBJ1-2
CASSLSLAGAEGYTF
TGTGCCAGCAGTTTATCCCTAGCGGGAGCAGAGGGCTACACCTTC
>-|TRBV20-1|15|many|TRBJ1-5
CSARGGSSGNQPQHF
TGCAGTGCTAGAGGGGGTAGTTCCGGCAATCAGCCCCAGCATTTT
>-|TRBV5-1|16|-|TRBJ2-3
CASSQGIHLITDTQYF
TGCGCCAGCAGCCAAGGTATCCACCTCATCACAGATACGCAGTATTTT
>TRBD2|TRBV5-1|17|-|TRBJ2-3
CASSLIRTSGITDTQYF
TGCGCCAGCAGCTTAATACGGACTAGCGGAATCACAGATACGCAGTATTTT
>TRBD2|TRBV20-1|16|few|TRBJ2-7
CSASRLAGAPQDEQYF
TGCAGTGCTAGCCGACTAGCGGGGGCGCCTCAAGACGAGCAGTACTTC
>-|TRBV27|14|-|TRBJ1-1
CASSLLVRDTEAFF
TGTGCCAGCAGTTTATTGGTCAGGGACACTGAAGCTTTCTTT
>TRBD1|TRBV7-2|14|-|TRBJ1-5
CASSFTGTAEPQHF
TGTGCCAGCAGCTTTACCGGGACAGCGGAGCCCCAGCATTTT
>-|TRBV6-2/TRBV6-3|17|many|TRBJ1-5
CASSPGEQTYSNQPQHF
TGTGCCAGCAGCCCCGGGGAGCAGACATATAGCAATCAGCCCCAGCATTTT
>-|TRBV28|15|-|TRBJ2-7
CASSFGWQMNYEQYF
TGTGCCAGCAGTTTTGGTTGGCAGATGAACTACGAGCAGTACTTC
>-|TRBV4-3|17|many|TRBJ2-5
CASSQEGLGGVGETQYF
TGCGCCAGCAGCCAAGAAGGGCTGGGCGGGGTCGGAGAGACCCAGTACTTC
>-|TRBV7-3|12|many|TRBJ2-3
CASSYGTGTQYF
TGTGCCAGCAGCTACGGGACTGGTACGCAGTATTTT
>TRBD1|TRBV5-6|14|-|TRBJ1-2
CASSLAGQDYGYTF
TGTGCCAGCAGCTTGGCGGGACAGGACTATGGCTACACCTTC
>-|TRBV20-1|13|many|TRBJ1-5
CSARRDSNQPQHF
TGCAGTGCTAGAAGAGATAGCAATCAGCCCCAGCATTTT
>-|TRBV19|13|few|TRBJ1-2
CASSRTANYGYTF
TGTGCCAGTAGTAGGACGGCTAACTATGGCTACACCTTC
>TRBD1|TRBV29-1|14|many|TRBJ2-5
CSVDPNRGHETQYF
TGCAGCGTTGATCCCAACAGGGGGCACGAGACCCAGTACTTC
>-|TRBV5-1|17|few|TRBJ2-3
CASSLALGGRSTDTQYF
TGCGCCAGCAGCTTGGCTTTGGGGGGCCGTAGCACAGATACGCAGTATTTT
>-|TRBV20-1|13|many|TRBJ2-1
CSAMFQGRDEQFF
TGCAGTGCTATGTTCCAGGGACGCGATGAGCAGTTCTTC
>TRBD2|TRBV9|18|many|TRBJ2-1
CASSVTSGGPMGNNEQFF
TGTGCCAGCAGCGTAACTAGCGGGGGGCCTATGGGGAACAATGAGCAGTTCTTC
>-|TRBV7-9|13|few|TRBJ1-4
CASSFDYTEKLFF
TGTGCCAGCAGCTTTGATTACACCGAAAAACTGTTTTTT
>-|TRBV20-1|15|few|TRBJ2-1
CSARETGLSHNEQFF
TGCAGTGCTAGAGAAACCGGACTTTCACACAATGAGCAGTTCTTC
>TRBD1|TRBV18|15|-|TRBJ1-1
CASSPLSTGYDEAFF
TGTGCCAGCTCACCACTCTCGACAGGGTACGATGAAGCTTTCTTT
>-|TRBV12-3/TRBV12-4|13|many|TRBJ2-1
CASSPRGYNEQFF
TGTGCCAGCAGTCCCCGAGGGTACAATGAGCAGTTCTTC
>-|TRBV20-1|15|-|TRBJ2-3
CSARDLKGGKDTQYF
TGCAGTGCTAGAGATTTAAAGGGGGGCAAGGATACGCAGTATTTT